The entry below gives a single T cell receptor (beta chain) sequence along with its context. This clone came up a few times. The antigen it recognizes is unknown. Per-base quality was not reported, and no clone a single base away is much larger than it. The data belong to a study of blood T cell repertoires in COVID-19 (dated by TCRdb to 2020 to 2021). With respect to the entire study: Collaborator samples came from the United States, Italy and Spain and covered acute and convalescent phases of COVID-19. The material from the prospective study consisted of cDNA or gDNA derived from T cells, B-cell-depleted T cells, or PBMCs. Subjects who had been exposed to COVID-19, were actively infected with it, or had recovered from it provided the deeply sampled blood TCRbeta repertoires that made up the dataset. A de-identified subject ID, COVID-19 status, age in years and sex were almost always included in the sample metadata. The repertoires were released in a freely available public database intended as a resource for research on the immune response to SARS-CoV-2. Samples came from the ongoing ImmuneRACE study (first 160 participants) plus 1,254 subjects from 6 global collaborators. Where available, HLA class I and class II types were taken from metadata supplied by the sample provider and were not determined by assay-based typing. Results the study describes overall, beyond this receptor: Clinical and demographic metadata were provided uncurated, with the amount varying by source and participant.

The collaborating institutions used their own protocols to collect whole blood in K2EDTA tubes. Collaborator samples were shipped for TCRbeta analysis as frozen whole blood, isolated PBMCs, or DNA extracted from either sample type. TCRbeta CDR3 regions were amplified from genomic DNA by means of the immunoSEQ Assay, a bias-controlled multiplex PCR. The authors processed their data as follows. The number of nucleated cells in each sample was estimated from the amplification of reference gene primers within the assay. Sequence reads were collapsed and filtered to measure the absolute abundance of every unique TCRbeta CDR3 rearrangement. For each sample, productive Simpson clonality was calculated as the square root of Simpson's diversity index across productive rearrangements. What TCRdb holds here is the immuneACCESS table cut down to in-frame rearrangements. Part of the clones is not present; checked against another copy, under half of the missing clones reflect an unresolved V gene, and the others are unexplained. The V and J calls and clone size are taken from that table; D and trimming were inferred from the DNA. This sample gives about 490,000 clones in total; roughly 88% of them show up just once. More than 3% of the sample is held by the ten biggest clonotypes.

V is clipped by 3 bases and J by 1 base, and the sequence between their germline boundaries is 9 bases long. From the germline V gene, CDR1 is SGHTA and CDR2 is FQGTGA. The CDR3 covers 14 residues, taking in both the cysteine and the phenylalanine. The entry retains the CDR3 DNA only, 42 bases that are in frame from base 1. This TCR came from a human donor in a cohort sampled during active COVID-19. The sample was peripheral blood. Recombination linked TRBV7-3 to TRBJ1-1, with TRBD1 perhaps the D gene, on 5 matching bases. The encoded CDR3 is CASSFGTGNTEAFF. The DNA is TGTGCCAGCAGCTTCGGGACTGGGAACACTGAAGCTTTCTTT.